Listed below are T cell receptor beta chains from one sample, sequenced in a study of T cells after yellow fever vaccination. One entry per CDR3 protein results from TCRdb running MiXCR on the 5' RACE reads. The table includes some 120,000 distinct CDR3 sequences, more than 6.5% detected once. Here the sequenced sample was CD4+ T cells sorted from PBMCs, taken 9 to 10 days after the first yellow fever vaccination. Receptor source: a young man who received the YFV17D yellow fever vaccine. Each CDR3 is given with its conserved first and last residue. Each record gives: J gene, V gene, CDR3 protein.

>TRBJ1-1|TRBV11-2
CASSLTKGVEAFF
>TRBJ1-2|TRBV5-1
CASSGPGQGDGYTF
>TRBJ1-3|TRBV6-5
CASSYGQGVTTIYF
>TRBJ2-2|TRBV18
CASSPGTGELFF
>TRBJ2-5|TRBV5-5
CASSLSPVGGQETQYF
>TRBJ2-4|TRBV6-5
CASSYDGTPTLAKNIQYF
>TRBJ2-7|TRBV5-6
CASSLPTDYEQYF
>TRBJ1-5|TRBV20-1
CSASEGRGSNQPQHF
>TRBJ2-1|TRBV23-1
CASSRGCPSYNEQFF
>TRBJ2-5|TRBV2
CAKRASRGTTLETQYF
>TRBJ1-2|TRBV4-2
CASSQDLRTGYYGYTF
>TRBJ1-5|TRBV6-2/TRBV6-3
CASSNYRGGQPQHF
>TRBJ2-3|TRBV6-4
CASSARDSPTDTQYF
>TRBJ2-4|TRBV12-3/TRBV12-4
CASSLGGSAKNIQYF
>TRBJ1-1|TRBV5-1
CASSLGPLNTEAFF
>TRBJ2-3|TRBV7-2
CASKAGGGHTQYF
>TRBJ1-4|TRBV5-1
CASSLFATNEKLFF
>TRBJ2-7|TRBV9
CASSVGPTSGTYEQYF
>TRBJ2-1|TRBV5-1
CASSALTSGGAREQFF
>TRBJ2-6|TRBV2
CASSEGNSGANVLTF
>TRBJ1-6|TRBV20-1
CSARHLVYNSPLHF
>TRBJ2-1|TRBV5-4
CASSQNREKGNEQFF